This entry describes one T cell receptor beta chain. Its antigen is as yet unknown. The entry originates in a study of blood T cells in healthy people across ages. Findings and limits, study-wide: Diversity figures derived from one million T cells were judged to underestimate the true value. The recorded TCR beta diversity per million T cells decreased in a roughly linear manner with age.

PCR was performed a second time for about 7 to 11 cycles using a sample-barcoded 5' primer and a J-beta primer mix. TCRdb re-called the 5' RACE reads through MiXCR, storing one row per CDR3 protein. This table holds more than 650,000 distinct CDR3 sequences, 20% to 25% found once. CDR1 MNHNY and CDR2 SVGAGI come from the germline V gene (reference sequence). The CDR3 has 15 residues. V lost 5 bases and J 6 bases, leaving 16 bases between the germline ends. No fewer than 7 million PBMCs went into each sample. This chain connects TRBV6-6 to TRBJ1-4; D not certain. The source of this sequence is a man between 65 and 85 years old in good health. Specimen: blood. For the CDR3, the DNA is TGTGCCAGCAGTGGAATAGTGGGGTCCGATGAAAAACTGTTTTTT. Its translation is CASSGIVGSDEKLFF.